The 7 T cell receptor beta chains in this list originate from one sample, sequenced in a study of shared clonotypes between healthy human individuals. Naive CD8 cells lacked CD45RO, underwent positive selection for CCR7 and left out terminally differentiated effector memory CD45RA+ cells. Measured with immunoSEQ multiplex PCR; TCRdb has only the in-frame clones, and not every one. The repertoire holds some 2.1 million clones, approximately 95% seen once, with roughly 1% in the top ten. Sequencing used naive CD8+ T cells sorted from blood. The receptor set was obtained from a man aged 18 to 29 in good health.

Remarks on this clone: Other DNA sequences within the sample encode an identical CDR3. The rearrangement uses TRBV7-9 and TRBJ2-1; no clear D. Trimming removed 3 bases from V and 1 base from J, with 1 base in between. The CDR3 is made up of 12 amino acids. Per germline, CDR1 SEHNR and CDR2 FQNEAQ (reference sequence). The CDR3 nucleotides read TGTGCCAGCAGCTTGTCCTACAATGAGCAGTTCTTC. It codes for CASSLSYNEQFF. Variable domain in full (rest from reference TRBV7-9 and TRBJ2-1): DTGVSQNPRHKITKRGQNVTFRCDPISEHNRLYWYRQTLGQGPEFLTYFQNEAQLEKSRLLSDRFSAERPKGSFSTLEIQRTEQGDSAMYLCASSLSYNEQFFGPGTRLTVL.

The V call is TRBV27, the J call TRBJ1-1; no definite D call. This CDR3 has 14 amino acids. V was pared by 5 bases and J by 1 base, with 11 bases between. Per the germline V gene, CDR1 is MNHEY and CDR2 is SMNVEV (reference sequence). The DNA of the CDR3 is TGTGCCAGCAGTCTCCGGGCCCCGAACACTGAAGCTTTCTTT. Protein product: CASSLRAPNTEAFF.

The rearrangement uses TRBV5-8 and TRBJ2-1, with 7 positions matching TRBD2. Germline V gives CDR1 SGHTS, CDR2 YDEGEE. V shed 4 bases and J 3 bases; nucleotides not matched to a gene: 10. CDR3 size: 16 residues. CDR3: CASSHWGEGVYNEQFF. The DNA of the CDR3 is TGTGCCAGCAGCCACTGGGGGGAGGGCGTCTACAATGAGCAGTTCTTC. The variable domain in full, with the rest retrieved from reference TRBV5-8 and TRBJ2-1, is EAGVTQSPTHLIKTRGQQATLRCSPISGHTSVYWYQQALGLGLQFLLWYDEGEERNRGNFPPRFSGRQFPNYSSELNVNALELEDSALYLCASSHWGEGVYNEQFFGPGTRLTVL.

The chain links TRBV30 to TRBJ2-6; D is perhaps TRBD1 or TRBD2 (5 bases each). Trimming removed 4 bases at V and 3 bases at J, with 16 bases between. Germline values: CDR1 GTSNPN, CDR2 SVGIG (reference sequence). This CDR3 has 16 residues. The CDR3 region is CAWTSGGILGANVLTF. CDR3 sequence (DNA): TGTGCCTGGACCTCTGGGGGTATACTTGGGGCCAACGTCCTGACTTTC. Together with reference TRBV30 and TRBJ2-6, the CDR3 gives the full variable domain: SQTIHQWPATLVQPVGSPLSLECTVEGTSNPNLYWYRQAAGRGLQLLFYSVGIGQISSEVPQNLSASRPQDRQFILSSKKLLLSDSGFYLCAWTSGGILGANVLTFGAGSRLTVL.

The rearrangement uses TRBV27 and TRBJ2-7; D is undetermined. With 3 bases removed from V and 3 bases from J, the gap between germline ends came to 9 bases. CDR3 length equals 13 residues. The germline V gene has CDR1 MNHEY and CDR2 SMNVEV (reference sequence). The CDR3 is CASSLMGNYEQYF. CDR3 nucleotides: TGTGCCAGCAGTTTGATGGGAAACTACGAGCAGTACTTC.

The chain recombines TRBV21-1 with TRBJ2-7; TRBD1 is the table's D call and was not checked against the DNA. TRBV21-1 is marked as a pseudogene. This CDR3 is 11 amino acids long. DNA for the CDR3: TGTGCCAGCAGCGACAGGGACGAGCAGTACTTC. It yields the protein CASSDRDEQYF.

This chain links TRBV11-2 with TRBJ2-7, with TRBD2 matching 9 bases. Germline CDR1 is SGHAT and CDR2 is FQNNGV. The J segment lost 4 bases and the V segment lost 5 bases, leaving 9 bases of the junction unmatched. CDR3 length: 15 amino acids. CDR3: CASSPALAGVYEQYF. CDR3 coding DNA: TGTGCCAGCAGCCCCGCCTTAGCGGGAGTGTACGAGCAGTACTTC.